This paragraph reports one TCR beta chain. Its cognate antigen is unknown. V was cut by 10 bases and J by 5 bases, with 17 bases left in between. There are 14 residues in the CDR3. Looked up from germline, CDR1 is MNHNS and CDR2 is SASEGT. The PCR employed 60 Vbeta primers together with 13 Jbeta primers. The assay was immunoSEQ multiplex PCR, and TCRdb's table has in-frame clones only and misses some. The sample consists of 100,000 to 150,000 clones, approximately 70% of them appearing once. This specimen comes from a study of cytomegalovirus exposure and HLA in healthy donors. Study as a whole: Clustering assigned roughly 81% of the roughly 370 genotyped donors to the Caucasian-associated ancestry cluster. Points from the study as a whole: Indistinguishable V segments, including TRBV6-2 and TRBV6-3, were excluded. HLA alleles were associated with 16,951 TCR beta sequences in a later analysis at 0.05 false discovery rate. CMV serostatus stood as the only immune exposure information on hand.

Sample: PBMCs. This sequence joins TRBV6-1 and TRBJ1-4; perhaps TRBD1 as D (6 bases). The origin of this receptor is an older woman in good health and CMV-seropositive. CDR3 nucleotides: TGTGCCACCAGAGCCGAGGGGGTAAATGAAAAACTGTTTTTT. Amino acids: CATRAEGVNEKLFF.